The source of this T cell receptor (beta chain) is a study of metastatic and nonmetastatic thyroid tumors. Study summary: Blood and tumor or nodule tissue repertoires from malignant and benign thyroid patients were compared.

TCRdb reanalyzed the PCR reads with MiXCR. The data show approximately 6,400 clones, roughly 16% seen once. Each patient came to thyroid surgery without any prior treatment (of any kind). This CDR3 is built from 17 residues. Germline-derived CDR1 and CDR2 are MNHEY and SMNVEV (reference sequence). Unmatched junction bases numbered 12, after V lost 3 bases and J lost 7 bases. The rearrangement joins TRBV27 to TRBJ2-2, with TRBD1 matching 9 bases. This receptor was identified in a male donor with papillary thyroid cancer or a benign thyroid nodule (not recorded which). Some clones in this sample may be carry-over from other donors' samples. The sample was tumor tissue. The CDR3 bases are TGTGCCAGCAGTTTGATGTCGTCGGGACAGGGACACGGGGAGCTGTTTTTT. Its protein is CASSLMSSGQGHGELFF.